This T cell receptor beta chain came from a study of PD-1 blockade in classical Hodgkin lymphoma. Study context: Patients had nivolumab dosed at 3 mg/kg, delivered intravenously every 2 weeks. Study conclusions and caveats: Among the patients, those starting nivolumab under 1 year after ASCT were excluded. The origin of the repertoire differences remains undefined, with disease activity or prior therapy as possible causes.

On this clone: Antigen unknown.

Sequencing used immunoSEQ multiplex PCR; TCRdb keeps in-frame clones, though not all of them. The table has more than 25,000 clones, over 75% seen once. Every patient relapsed after autologous stem cell transplantation, and brentuximab vedotin exposure varied. With magnetic negative selection, CD4+ T cells were purified from PBMCs that had been thawed. The CDR3 has 12 residues. V lost 2 bases, J lost 7 bases, and 5 bases lay in between. CDR1 and CDR2 from the germline V gene are MDHEN and SYDVKM. The sample consisted of CD4+ T cells from blood, taken at baseline. This chain links TRBV28 with TRBJ2-2, with unresolved D. This TCR derives from a human donor with classical Hodgkin lymphoma. The CDR3 bases are TGTGCCAGCAGTTTAAGGAACGGGGAGCTGTTTTTT. Translated: CASSLRNGELFF.